The 4 T cell receptor beta chains below were found in one sample sequenced in a study of blood T cell repertoires in COVID-19. Profiled with immunoSEQ multiplex PCR; TCRdb holds only in-frame clones, not every one. In the table there are roughly 250,000 clones, nearly 85% of which are singletons. Sequenced sample: peripheral blood. These receptors were collected from a human donor in a cohort sampled during active COVID-19.

This chain connects TRBV9 to TRBJ1-2; a possible D gene is TRBD1 (5 bases). From germline, CDR1 is SGDLS and CDR2 YYNGEE. Trimming stripped 0 bases from V and 2 bases from J, with 8 bases between. This CDR3 comprises 14 residues. The CDR3 DNA reads as TGTGCCAGCAGCGTAGCATACAGGAACTATGGCTACACCTTC. It specifies CASSVAYRNYGYTF.

The V gene is TRBV5-1, the J gene TRBJ1-1, with D possibly TRBD1 on 6 matching bases. Trimming left V 4 bases short and J 1 base short, with 11 bases between. The CDR3 is made up of 14 amino acids. Germline V gene data show CDR1 as SGHRS and CDR2 as YFSETQ. The CDR3 DNA is TGCGCCAGCAGCACCCCGGGACAGAACACTGAAGCTTTCTTT. Protein product: CASSTPGQNTEAFF.

This clone occurred once. The J gene is TRBJ2-3, the V gene TRBV7-9, with 11 bases matching TRBD2. V was clipped by 8 bases and J by 1 base; unmatched bases: 5. In germline, CDR1 is SEHNR, CDR2 FQNEAQ (reference sequence). The CDR3 covers 15 residues. CDR3 sequence reads: CASRTSGGRTDTQYF. The DNA for the CDR3 is TGTGCCAGCCGAACTAGCGGGGGACGCACAGATACGCAGTATTTT. The whole variable domain, filled in from reference TRBV7-9 and TRBJ2-3, reads DTGVSQNPRHKITKRGQNVTFRCDPISEHNRLYWYRQTLGQGPEFLTYFQNEAQLEKSRLLSDRFSAERPKGSFSTLEIQRTEQGDSAMYLCASRTSGGRTDTQYFGPGTRLTVL.

The chain carries TRBV6-6 and TRBJ2-3; D ambiguous. V lost 3 bases to trimming and J lost 0 bases, with 13 bases between them. This CDR3 is 16 amino acids long. Per germline, CDR1 MNHNY and CDR2 SVGAGI (reference sequence). CDR3 sequence: CASSYNPATSTDTQYF. Here the CDR3 DNA reads TGTGCCAGCAGTTATAATCCAGCGACGAGCACAGATACGCAGTATTTT.